This T cell receptor (beta chain) originates from a study of blood T cells in healthy people across ages. Trimming removed 4 bases at V and 3 bases at J, with 16 bases between. There are 16 residues in the CDR3. CDR1 SGHAT and CDR2 FQNNGV come from the germline V gene. The second PCR ran about 7 to 12 cycles with a sample-barcoded 5' primer and J-beta primers. A single record per CDR3 protein comes from TCRdb applying MiXCR to the 5' RACE reads. The sample has approximately 900,000 distinct CDR3 sequences, under 35% seen once; the top ten hold about a tenth. This same sample was also part of a study on T cells of mothers and their children.

The receptor comes from a woman in her thirties or forties in good health. Sequenced sample: blood. The chain recombines TRBV11-2 with TRBJ2-1, with D possibly TRBD2 on 6 matching bases. The DNA of the CDR3 is TGTGCCAGCAGCTCAAATACAGAGGGAGGCTACAATGAGCAGTTCTTC. Its protein is CASSSNTEGGYNEQFF.